The present T cell receptor beta chain was sequenced within a study of blood T cell repertoires in COVID-19. Background on the study: Spain, Italy and the United States supplied samples that represented acute and convalescent COVID-19.

This clone has a handful of counts. V was trimmed by 5 bases and J by 7 bases, leaving 9 bases between them. CDR1 SEHNR and CDR2 FQNEAQ come from the germline V gene (reference sequence). The length of the CDR3 is 13 residues. Generated by immunoSEQ multiplex PCR, the TCRdb table keeps only in-frame clones and is missing some. The sample shows some 230,000 clones, about 85% of them seen only once. The sample comprised peripheral blood. This sequence joins TRBV7-9 and TRBJ1-6; D remains unclear. The sequence was collected from a man aged 50 or older who had recovered from COVID-19. CDR3 amino acids: CASSPTGNSPLHF. The CDR3 bases are TGTGCCAGCAGCCCGACGGGGAATTCACCCCTCCACTTT.